One sample yielded the 22 T cell receptor beta chains listed below, sequenced in a study of technical replicates of blood from a handful of donors. The assay was immunoSEQ multiplex PCR, and TCRdb's table has in-frame clones only and misses some. The sample contains around 80,000 clones, around 94% of which appear only once. The sequenced sample consisted of T cells isolated from PBMCs. All receptors come from a human donor in good health.

This clone has only one observation. This chain connects TRBV30 to TRBJ2-3; no clear D. The CDR3 loop spans 12 amino acids. The germline V gene encodes CDR1 GTSNPN and CDR2 SVGIG (reference sequence). V was cut by 2 bases and J by 4 bases, with 7 bases left in between. The chain's CDR3 is CAWSYSADTQYF. The DNA for the CDR3 is TGTGCCTGGAGTTATAGTGCAGATACGCAGTATTTT.

The chain couples TRBV19 to TRBJ2-2, with TRBD2 matching 11 bases. The CDR3 runs to 17 residues. Per germline, CDR1 LNHDA and CDR2 SQIVND (reference sequence). J was trimmed by 1 base and V by 6 bases; bases with no gene match: 7. The chain's CDR3 is CASRGASGRWNTGELFF. The CDR3 DNA reads TGTGCCAGTAGGGGGGCTAGCGGGAGGTGGAACACCGGGGAGCTGTTTTTT.

V is TRBV25-1 and J is TRBJ2-5, with 13 bases identical to TRBD2. Germline lookup yields CDR1 MGHDK and CDR2 SYGVNS. Germline trimming cut 3 bases from V and 3 bases from J; bases unmatched to any gene: 4. The CDR3 contains 16 residues. The CDR3 bases are TGTGCCAGCAGTGACTTAGGACTAGCGGGAGAAGAGACCCAGTACTTC. Its translation: CASSDLGLAGEETQYF.

The genes are TRBV7-2 and TRBJ2-7; 10 bases match TRBD2. Germline V gives CDR1 SGHTA, CDR2 FQGNSA. This CDR3 is 15 amino acids long. The ends lost 4 bases at V and 4 bases at J; junction bases unmatched: 7. CDR3 in amino acids: CASSSLAGSLYEQYF. The CDR3 DNA is TGTGCCAGCAGCTCACTAGCGGGATCCCTTTACGAGCAGTACTTC. Full variable domain (rest looked up from reference TRBV7-2 and TRBJ2-7): GAGVSQSPSNKVTEKGKDVELRCDPISGHTALYWYRQSLGQGLEFLIYFQGNSAPDKSGLPSDRFSAERTGGSVSTLTIQRTQQEDSAVYLCASSSLAGSLYEQYFGPGTRLTVT.

The chain uses TRBV21-1 and TRBJ2-5; TRBD1, the table's D call, was not compared with the DNA. TRBV21-1 is a pseudogene locus. This CDR3 region has 14 residues. CDR3 residues: CASSKDQVQETQYF. The DNA of the CDR3 is TGTGCCAGCAGCAAAGATCAGGTACAAGAGACCCAGTACTTC.

This clone was recorded once. This chain joins TRBV11-2 and TRBJ2-1, with D possibly matching TRBD1 (5 bases). With 6 bases removed from V and 3 bases from J, the gap between germline ends came to 15 bases. Germline CDR1 is SGHAT and CDR2 is FQNNGV. The CDR3 is 15 residues long. The CDR3 reads CASRPSGWGYNEQFF. CDR3 bases: TGTGCCAGCAGACCATCAGGGTGGGGCTACAATGAGCAGTTCTTC.

The chain has TRBV30 and TRBJ2-2; 10 nucleotides match TRBD1. V was pared by 3 bases and J by 5 bases, with 15 bases of the junction left unmatched. This CDR3 is built from 18 residues. Germline V lookup: CDR1 GTSNPN, CDR2 SVGIG (reference sequence). The CDR3 coding sequence is TGTGCCTGGAGACCCCCTTATAGACAGGGGGCAACAACCGGGGAGCTGTTTTTT. Encoded protein: CAWRPPYRQGATTGELFF.

The genes are TRBV6-6 and TRBJ2-3; 7 bases map to TRBD2. Germline V gene lookup returns CDR1 MNHNY and CDR2 SVGAGI (reference sequence). Trimming took 8 bases from V and 0 from J; bases not matched to a gene: 5. The CDR3 spans 14 residues. For the CDR3, the DNA is TGTGCCAGCTCCGGCGGGAGTAGCACAGATACGCAGTATTTT. Translated: CASSGGSSTDTQYF.

V and J are TRBV6-5 and TRBJ2-3; D possibly corresponds to TRBD1 (5 bases). The CDR3 runs 13 residues. Trimming took off 2 bases at V and 4 bases at J, with 7 bases between the two ends. CDR1 and CDR2 (germline): MNHEY, SVGAGI. DNA for the CDR3: TGTGCCAGCAGTTACGTAGGGGCAGATACGCAGTATTTT. Its protein is CASSYVGADTQYF.

The chain uses TRBV5-4 and TRBJ2-6, with 9 bases lining up with TRBD1. This CDR3 has 17 residues. Germline assignment: CDR1 SGHNT and CDR2 YYREEE (reference sequence). Unmatched junction bases numbered 6, after V lost 3 bases and J lost 2 bases. The CDR3 DNA is TGTGCCAGCAGCTCCGGGACAGGGCTCACTGGGGCCAACGTCCTGACTTTC. Translating it yields CASSSGTGLTGANVLTF.

The V gene is TRBV7-3, the J gene TRBJ2-1; D may be TRBD1 (6 bases). CDR1 SGHTA and CDR2 FQGTGA come from the germline V gene. This CDR3 comprises 16 residues. Trimming cost V 5 bases and J 5 bases, with 19 bases left between them. CDR3 DNA: TGTGCCAGCAGCCCAGATTCGGGACACGGTAACAATGAGCAGTTCTTC. It specifies CASSPDSGHGNNEQFF.

J is TRBJ1-2 and V is TRBV19; D gene unclear. Deletions cut 4 bases from V and 1 base from J, with 4 bases between. Germline assignment: CDR1 LNHDA and CDR2 SQIVND (reference sequence). CDR3 size: 12 residues. DNA for the CDR3: TGTGCCAGTAGTAACAATAACTATGGCTACACCTTC. This codes for CASSNNNYGYTF. Based on the CDR3 plus reference TRBV19 and TRBJ1-2, the full variable domain is DGGITQSPKYLFRKEGQNVTLSCEQNLNHDAMYWYRQDPGQGLRLIYYSQIVNDFQKGDIAEGYSVSREKKESFPLTVTSAQKNPTAFYLCASSNNNYGYTFGSGTRLTVV.

The chain combines TRBV11-2 with TRBJ2-7, with TRBD1 matching over 7 bases. Germline CDR1 is SGHAT and CDR2 is FQNNGV. Losses at the gene ends were 3 bases for V and 0 bases for J; bases not matched to a gene: 5. This CDR3 is built from 15 residues. This chain's CDR3 is CASSFERDSSYEQYF. Here the CDR3 DNA reads TGTGCCAGCAGCTTCGAAAGGGACAGCTCCTACGAGCAGTACTTC.

The CDR3 spells CASSAGKRLAGGLLETQYF. DNA of the CDR3: TGTGCCAGCAGCGCAGGGAAACGACTAGCGGGAGGGTTGCTAGAGACCCAGTACTTC. The rearrangement links TRBV9 to TRBJ2-5; 14 bases fit TRBD2. This CDR3 has 19 amino acids. V lost 3 bases to trimming and J lost 4 bases; unmatched junction nucleotides: 14. Germline CDR1 reads SGDLS; CDR2 reads YYNGEE.

The rearrangement links TRBV6-8 to TRBJ2-1; weak D call: TRBD2 (6 bases). The CDR3 length is 15 residues. CDR1 and CDR2 (germline): MNHGY, SAAAGT. Trimming left V 6 bases short and J 7 bases short, with 19 bases between. The CDR3 loop reads CASRRPLGRENEQFF. CDR3 nucleotides: TGTGCCAGCAGGCGACCCCTCGGGAGAGAGAATGAGCAGTTCTTC.

V usage is TRBV19 and J usage is TRBJ1-5; no definite D call. Trimming removed 0 bases from V and 7 bases from J, with 7 bases in between. The CDR3 length is 13 residues. Germline CDR1 LNHDA, CDR2 SQIVND (reference sequence). CDR3 sequence (DNA): TGTGCCAGTAGTATAGAGGGAGAGCAGCCCCAGCATTTT. This sequence encodes CASSIEGEQPQHF.

The V gene is TRBV7-9, the J gene TRBJ1-5; 10 nucleotides agree with TRBD1. J gave up 9 bases and V 6 bases, and 17 bases lay outside the gene matches. Germline loops: CDR1 SEHNR, CDR2 FQNEAQ (reference sequence). The CDR3 consists of 17 residues. This CDR3 reads CASSYGKLGQGVSPQHF. The CDR3 DNA reads TGTGCCAGCAGTTACGGTAAACTCGGACAGGGGGTATCGCCCCAGCATTTT.

This chain joins TRBV5-4 and TRBJ1-2; D not certain. This CDR3 is 13 amino acids long. Germline loops: CDR1 SGHNT, CDR2 YYREEE (reference sequence). The germline V and J ends were trimmed by 0 bases and 3 bases, with 6 bases remaining between them. The CDR3 here is CASSLGRDYGYTF. CDR3 in DNA: TGTGCCAGCAGCTTGGGCCGGGACTATGGCTACACCTTC.

This rearrangement joins TRBV7-6 to TRBJ2-1; the D is unclear. Trimming pared 0 bases from V and 4 bases from J, leaving 10 bases between. The CDR3 is 15 residues long. The V gene's germline CDR1 is SGHVS and CDR2 FNYEAQ. The CDR3 nucleotides are TGTGCCAGCAGCTTAGCGACGGGTGTTTACAATGAGCAGTTCTTC. Translated: CASSLATGVYNEQFF.

In its sample, this clone was seen once. The rearrangement uses TRBV27 and TRBJ2-7, with 7 bases that match TRBD2. V trimming: 5 bases; J trimming: 2 bases; junction bases outside the gene matches: 9. The CDR3 spans 15 residues. Germline V gene lookup returns CDR1 MNHEY and CDR2 SMNVEV (reference sequence). The CDR3 bases are TGTGCCAGCAGTCCCAGGGAGGGAGCCCCCTACGAGCAGTACTTC. Its protein product is CASSPREGAPYEQYF.

The chain couples TRBV19 to TRBJ1-5; weak D call: TRBD1 (6 bases). Germline loops: CDR1 LNHDA, CDR2 SQIVND (reference sequence). This CDR3 contains 14 residues. Trimming took 5 bases from V and 0 from J, leaving 8 bases between them. The CDR3 nucleotides read TGTGCCAGTAGTTCACAGGGTAGCAATCAGCCCCAGCATTTT. Its protein product is CASSSQGSNQPQHF.

The gene calls are TRBV7-3 and TRBJ2-3; 9 positions agree with TRBD1. This CDR3 comprises 15 residues. Per germline, CDR1 SGHTA and CDR2 FQGTGA. Losses at the gene ends were 2 bases for V and 0 bases for J; bases not matched to a gene: 0. For the CDR3, the DNA is TGTGCCAGCAGCTTAGGGACAGGGAGCACAGATACGCAGTATTTT. Translated: CASSLGTGSTDTQYF.